The 26 T cell receptor beta chains below come from one sample, sequenced in a study of T-cell reconstitution after alpha-beta-depleted transplantation in children. Unique molecular identifiers were incorporated during preparation of the TCRbeta library. MiXCR was run by TCRdb on the PCR reads, yielding one entry per CDR3 protein. The sample has over 150,000 distinct CDR3 sequences, approximately 14% seen once. The material sequenced was PBMCs from the stem cell graft donor, taken from the stem cell graft. These receptors originate from a human donor who donated a stem cell graft to a child with acute lymphoblastic leukemia.

Ten or more counts support this clonotype. This chain uses TRBV5-1 with TRBJ1-2; 7 bases fit TRBD1. The ends lost 0 bases at V and 4 bases at J; junction bases unmatched: 3. Germline V gene data show CDR1 as SGHRS and CDR2 as YFSETQ. This CDR3 is built from 14 residues. CDR3 in amino acids: CASSLGRGSYGYTF. The CDR3 DNA sequence: TGCGCCAGCAGCTTGGGCAGGGGGTCCTATGGCTACACCTTC.

The V gene is TRBV27, the J gene TRBJ1-2; TRBD1 aligns across 7 bases. The CDR3 length is 15 residues. Losses at the gene ends were 6 bases for V and 0 bases for J; bases not matched to a gene: 7. CDR1 is MNHEY, CDR2 SMNVEV, per germline (reference sequence). The CDR3 DNA sequence: TGTGCCAGCAGCGAGGGGGCTCCACCTAACTATGGCTACACCTTC. Its translation: CASSEGAPPNYGYTF.

This clonotype came up many times. The chain is built from TRBV5-1 and TRBJ2-4; 7 bases fit TRBD1. This CDR3 contains 14 residues. Unmatched junction bases numbered 5, after V lost 2 bases and J lost 6 bases. Germline V lookup: CDR1 SGHRS, CDR2 YFSETQ. The CDR3 coding sequence is TGCGCCAGCAGCTTAGAGGGGGCGCGAAACATTCAGTACTTC. Amino acid sequence: CASSLEGARNIQYF.

This clonotype came up many times. The chain recombines TRBV14 with TRBJ1-1, with D perhaps TRBD1 (6 bases). Trimming removed 4 bases at V and 0 bases at J, with 12 bases between. The CDR3 runs 15 residues. Germline CDR1 is SGHDN and CDR2 is FVKESK. CDR3: CASSPLTGLNTEAFF. In DNA, the CDR3 is TGTGCCAGCAGCCCCCTGACAGGATTGAACACTGAAGCTTTCTTT. Full variable domain (remainder filled in from reference TRBV14 and TRBJ1-1): EAGVTQFPSHSVIEKGQTVTLRCDPISGHDNLYWYRRVMGKEIKFLLHFVKESKQDESGMPNNRFLAERTGGTYSTLKVQPAELEDSGVYFCASSPLTGLNTEAFFGQGTRLTVV.

At least ten counts were recorded for this clonotype. The chain is built from TRBV7-9 and TRBJ2-1; 8 nucleotides align to TRBD2. The CDR3 covers 14 residues. Per germline, CDR1 SEHNR and CDR2 FQNEAQ (reference sequence). J was trimmed by 6 bases and V by 1 base; bases with no gene match: 2. This CDR3 reads CASSLGGLANEQFF. The CDR3 bases are TGTGCCAGCAGCTTAGGCGGACTAGCCAATGAGCAGTTCTTC.

This clonotype was seen a handful of times. V gene TRBV5-5 combines with J gene TRBJ2-3; no clear D. CDR1 is SGHKS, CDR2 YYEKEE, per germline (reference sequence). This CDR3 spans 13 amino acids. Between the trimmed V and J ends, which lost 4 bases and 2 bases, there was a span of 8 bases. CDR3 nucleotides: TGTGCCAGCAGCCTCCTGCCCACAGATACGCAGTATTTT. This encodes CASSLLPTDTQYF.

Many counts were recorded for this clonotype. The gene calls are TRBV20-1 and TRBJ1-1; perhaps TRBD1 as D (6 bases). Trimming stripped 6 bases from V and 5 bases from J, with 13 bases between. CDR3 size: 12 residues. CDR1 DFQATT and CDR2 SNEGSKA come from the germline V gene (reference sequence). The CDR3 is CSANTGRTEAFF. The CDR3 DNA sequence: TGCAGTGCCAATACAGGGCGGACTGAAGCTTTCTTT.

This clonotype has more than one count but fewer than ten. This chain connects TRBV5-1 to TRBJ2-6, with 7 bases aligning to TRBD1. The trim removed 4 bases at V and 0 bases at J, leaving 10 bases unmatched. The CDR3 extends over 18 amino acids. The V gene's germline CDR1 is SGHRS and CDR2 YFSETQ. For the CDR3, the DNA is TGCGCCAGCAGCGACAGGGAACAGGCTTTCTCTGGGGCCAACGTCCTGACTTTC. Translating gives CASSDREQAFSGANVLTF.

The table lists this clonotype with many counts. The CDR3 bases are TGCAGTGCTACCCCCGGGGCAGCCCGGTTGGATACGCAGTATTTT. Translating gives CSATPGAARLDTQYF. V usage is TRBV20-1 and J usage is TRBJ2-3; D is perhaps TRBD1 or TRBD2 (5 bases each). Germline V gene sequence: CDR1 DFQATT, CDR2 SNEGSKA (reference sequence). The CDR3 totals 15 residues. The V end lost 4 bases, the J end lost 6 bases, and 20 bases lay between the germline ends.

Details on this clonotype: A much larger clone differs by one base, so this may be a read error. This chain connects TRBV10-3 to TRBJ1-2, with D uncertain. Germline values: CDR1 ENHRY, CDR2 SYGVKD. The CDR3 covers 12 residues. Here the CDR3 reads CAIRREGPGDTF. In DNA form, the CDR3 reads TGTGCCATCAGGAGAGAGGGCCCTGGCGACACCTTC.

This rearrangement joins TRBV5-1 to TRBJ1-1, with D uncertain. CDR3 length equals 16 residues. Germline V gene data show CDR1 as SGHRS and CDR2 as YFSETQ. The V end lost 4 bases, the J end lost 1 base, and 17 bases lay between the germline ends. DNA for the CDR3: TGCGCCAGCAGCCCCCTGGGTTATCTGGGGAACACTGAAGCTTTCTTT. Protein product: CASSPLGYLGNTEAFF.

This clonotype was observed many times. The J gene is TRBJ2-1, the V gene TRBV27, with TRBD2 identical over 9 bases. Germline CDR1 is MNHEY and CDR2 is SMNVEV (reference sequence). The junction had 8 bases not matched to a gene; V was cut back by 6 bases and J by 8 bases. The CDR3 loop spans 14 amino acids. The CDR3, as DNA: TGTGCCAGCAGCCGGCGGGAGGGCCCCCATGAGCAGTTCTTC. Residues: CASSRREGPHEQFF.

The chain links TRBV29-1 to TRBJ2-5; 10 bases are a match to TRBD2. This CDR3 is built from 14 residues. CDR1 SQVTM and CDR2 ANQGSEA come from the germline V gene. Trimming cost V 6 bases and J 2 bases; bases outside gene matches: 6. The CDR3 bases are TGCAGCGTCCGACTAGCGGGTATTCAAGAGACCCAGTACTTC. Its translation is CSVRLAGIQETQYF.

Ten or more counts support this clonotype. The V and J genes are TRBV20-1 and TRBJ2-5; 9 nucleotides match TRBD2. With V trimmed by 1 base and J by 0 bases, 3 bases remained unmatched. Looked up from germline, CDR1 is DFQATT and CDR2 is SNEGSKA (reference sequence). The CDR3 covers 15 residues. The CDR3 reads CSARVPSGDQETQYF. CDR3 sequence (DNA): TGCAGTGCTAGAGTTCCTAGCGGGGACCAAGAGACCCAGTACTTC.

This clonotype was counted many times. This sequence joins TRBV5-1 and TRBJ2-7; D could derive from TRBD1 or TRBD2 (5 bases each). Germline values: CDR1 SGHRS, CDR2 YFSETQ. This CDR3 is 12 amino acids long. With 0 bases removed from V and 8 bases from J, the gap between germline ends came to 9 bases. In DNA form, the CDR3 reads TGCGCCAGCAGCTTGGCGCCGGGACAGCAGTACTTC. Residues: CASSLAPGQQYF.

The table lists this clonotype with many counts. The rearrangement links TRBV28 to TRBJ1-1, with D tentatively TRBD1 (5 bases). CDR3 length: 15 amino acids. Per the germline V gene, CDR1 is MDHEN and CDR2 is SYDVKM. The V gene lost 5 bases and the J gene lost 0 bases, with 13 bases spanning the gap. CDR3 loop: CASSVTTDMNTEAFF. For the CDR3, the DNA is TGTGCCAGCAGTGTAACGACAGATATGAACACTGAAGCTTTCTTT.

A remark on this clonotype: A read error may explain this, as a much larger clone is one base away. The V call is TRBV6-6, the J call TRBJ1-5, with a weak D call TRBD1 (5 bases). The CDR3 runs 12 residues. Germline CDR1 and CDR2: MNHNY and SVGAGI (reference sequence). The DNA for the CDR3 is TGTGTCAGCACACCTGGGGGTCAGCCCCAGCATTTT. Translated, it gives CVSTPGGQPQHF.

This clonotype came up many times. This chain joins TRBV12-3 or TRBV12-4 and TRBJ2-2; 8 bases match TRBD1. J was trimmed by 11 bases and V by 5 bases; bases with no gene match: 7. This CDR3 has 13 amino acids. DNA of the CDR3: TGTGCCAGCAGTAAACAGGGGGGCGACGAGCTGTTTTTT. Protein sequence: CASSKQGGDELFF.

This clonotype has ten or more counts. The chain carries TRBV20-1 and TRBJ1-6, with D perhaps matching TRBD1 (5 bases). With 7 bases removed from V and 8 bases from J, the gap between germline ends came to 9 bases. The V gene's germline CDR1 is DFQATT and CDR2 SNEGSKA (reference sequence). The CDR3 has 11 residues. This CDR3 is CSGGEDSPLHF. The CDR3, as DNA: TGCAGTGGGGGGGAGGATTCACCCCTCCACTTT.

The genes are TRBV7-2 and TRBJ2-1; 9 bases fit TRBD1. With 2 bases clipped from V and 4 bases from J, the junction kept 3 bases outside the gene matches. Germline CDR1 and CDR2: SGHTA and FQGNSA. This CDR3 region has 15 residues. The CDR3 here is CASSLSGQGYNEQFF. The CDR3 nucleotides read TGTGCCAGCAGCTTATCGGGACAGGGATACAATGAGCAGTTCTTC.

The chain joins TRBV6-2 or TRBV6-3 to TRBJ2-5; no clear D gene. This CDR3 is built from 15 residues. The V and J ends lost 2 bases and 5 bases respectively, with 15 bases between them. Looked up from germline, CDR1 is MNHEY and CDR2 is SVGEGT. The CDR3 region is CASSYRVLVGETQYF. CDR3 bases: TGTGCCAGCAGTTACAGAGTTCTCGTCGGGGAGACCCAGTACTTC.

Ten or more counts support this clonotype. J is TRBJ2-4 and V is TRBV4-1; unclear D gene. CDR1 and CDR2 from the germline V gene are MGHRA and YSYEKL. With 4 bases removed from V and 1 base from J, the gap between germline ends came to 20 bases. The CDR3 extends over 18 amino acids. CDR3 nucleotide sequence: TGCGCCAGCAGCCCCACCCCGTTGAGAACGAAGGCCAAAAACATTCAGTACTTC. Residues: CASSPTPLRTKAKNIQYF.

J is TRBJ2-7 and V is TRBV2, with 7 nucleotides matching TRBD1. The V gene's germline CDR1 is SNHLY and CDR2 FYNNEI. The junction had 15 bases not matched to a gene; V was cut back by 11 bases and J by 2 bases. The CDR3 loop spans 15 amino acids. CDR3 coding DNA: TGTGCCGGACAATCAAACAAGGGACAGACCTACGAGCAGTACTTC. Encoded protein: CAGQSNKGQTYEQYF.

This clonotype has at least ten counts. J is TRBJ2-5 and V is TRBV12-3 or TRBV12-4, with D perhaps matching TRBD1 (5 bases). The CDR3 is made up of 16 amino acids. V was shortened by 5 bases and J by 6 bases, with 22 bases between the two germline ends. The CDR3 sequence is CASSPTRWVSGKTQYF. Written as DNA, the CDR3 is TGTGCCAGCAGTCCCACCCGTTGGGTCTCAGGGAAGACCCAGTACTTC.

This clonotype was detected ten times or more. The chain recombines TRBV10-3 with TRBJ1-1; D gene unclear. Deletions cut 2 bases from V and 4 bases from J, with 11 bases between. The CDR3 extends over 14 amino acids. Germline V lookup: CDR1 ENHRY, CDR2 SYGVKD. The CDR3 here is CAISEQNRGTEAFF. In nucleotides, the CDR3 is TGTGCCATCAGTGAGCAGAACCGAGGCACTGAAGCTTTCTTT.

J is TRBJ1-1 and V is TRBV11-2; no definite D call. The germline CDR1 and CDR2 sequences are SGHAT and FQNNGV. The CDR3 is 12 residues long. V was shortened by 3 bases and J by 7 bases, with 9 bases between the two germline ends. The CDR3, as DNA: TGTGCCAGCAGCTTGAGAGGGAGTGAAGCTTTCTTT. This encodes CASSLRGSEAFF.